Following are 2 T cell receptor beta chains from one sample sequenced in a study of blood T cells in healthy people across ages. Together with a sample-barcoded 5' primer, a J-beta primer mix was included in a second PCR lasting roughly 6 to 12 cycles. TCRdb reprocessed the 5' RACE reads via MiXCR and lists one record per CDR3 protein. The table records about 1.4 million distinct CDR3 sequences, approximately 59% of them present only once. The sequencing sample was made of blood. The source is a man aged 18 to 30 in good health.

This clonotype was observed a few times. The rearrangement joins TRBV4-2 to TRBJ2-1; unclear D gene. This CDR3 spans 16 amino acids. The germline V and J ends were trimmed by 0 bases and 0 bases, with 9 bases remaining between them. Germline V gene lookup returns CDR1 LGHNA and CDR2 YNFKEQ. The CDR3 loop reads CASSQETVGSYNEQFF. In nucleotides, the CDR3 is TGTGCCAGCAGCCAAGAAACCGTTGGCTCCTACAATGAGCAGTTCTTC.

The chain is built from TRBV29-1 and TRBJ2-1; maybe TRBD1 (5 bases). The germline CDR1 and CDR2 sequences are SQVTM and ANQGSEA. V gave up 2 bases and J gave up 4 bases, with 15 bases separating them. The CDR3 runs 15 residues. The CDR3 loop reads CSVERAGPVYNEQFF. The DNA for the CDR3 is TGCAGCGTTGAACGTGCAGGGCCGGTATACAATGAGCAGTTCTTC.